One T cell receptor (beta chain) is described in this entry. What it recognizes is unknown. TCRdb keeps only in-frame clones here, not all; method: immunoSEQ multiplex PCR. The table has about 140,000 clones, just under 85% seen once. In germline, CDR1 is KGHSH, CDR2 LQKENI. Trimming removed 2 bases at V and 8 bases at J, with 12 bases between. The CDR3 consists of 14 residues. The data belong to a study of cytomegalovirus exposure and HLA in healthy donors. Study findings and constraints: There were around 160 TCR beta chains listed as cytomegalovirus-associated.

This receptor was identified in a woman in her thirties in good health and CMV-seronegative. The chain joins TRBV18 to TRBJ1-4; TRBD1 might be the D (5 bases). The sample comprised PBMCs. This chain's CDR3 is CASSPMVGAEKLFF. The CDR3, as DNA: TGTGCCAGCTCACCAATGGTAGGGGCCGAAAAACTGTTTTTT.